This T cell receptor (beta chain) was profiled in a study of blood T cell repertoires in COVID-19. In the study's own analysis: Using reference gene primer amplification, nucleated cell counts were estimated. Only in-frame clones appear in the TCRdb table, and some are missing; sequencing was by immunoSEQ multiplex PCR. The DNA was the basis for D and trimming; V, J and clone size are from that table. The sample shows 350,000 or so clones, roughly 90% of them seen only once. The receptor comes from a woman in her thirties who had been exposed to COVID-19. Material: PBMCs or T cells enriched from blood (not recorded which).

The CDR3 coding sequence is TGTGCCAGCAGTTTTGGGGCAGGTTCCCGCGAGCAGTACTTC. Its protein is CASSFGAGSREQYF. The V gene is TRBV28, the J gene TRBJ2-7; possible D gene TRBD1, 5 bases. Germline CDR1 and CDR2: MDHEN and SYDVKM. The CDR3 has 14 residues. The ends were cut back, 3 bases at V and 6 bases at J, with 15 bases in the middle.